This is a list of T cell receptor beta chains from one sample in a study of identical twins. TCRdb re-derived calls from the 5' RACE reads in MiXCR, one entry per CDR3 protein. The data contain about 790,000 distinct CDR3 sequences, over 15% of them singletons. The same sample was also studied in work on T cells expressing NK-cell markers.

Sequenced material: PBMCs. These receptors were taken from a woman aged 18-35 years in good health. Both conserved end residues are part of each CDR3. A D gene is named only where the DNA matches it firmly. The size of a clone is reported for some rows only, either as once, few or many, or as a class for expanded clones.

J gene	D gene	clone size	V gene	CDR3 protein	CDR3 DNA
TRBJ2-6	NA	few	TRBV12-3/TRBV12-4	CASSRGDTSGANVLTF	TGTGCCAGCAGTCGGGGGGACACTTCTGGGGCCAACGTCCTGACTTTC
TRBJ2-3	NA	few	TRBV9	CASSDGQGTDTQYF	TGTGCCAGCAGCGATGGTCAGGGCACAGATACGCAGTATTTT
TRBJ2-5	TRBD1	NA	TRBV5-1	CASRQPGTGGETQYF	TGCGCCAGCAGACAGCCCGGGACAGGGGGCGAGACCCAGTACTTC
TRBJ2-7	NA	once	TRBV28	CASNRPRIAYEQYF	TGTGCCAGCAATCGCCCCAGAATAGCCTACGAGCAGTACTTC
TRBJ2-4	NA	NA	TRBV6-2/TRBV6-3	CASSITSYSDQYF	TGTGCCAGCAGTATAACTAGTTACTCGGATCAGTACTTC
TRBJ1-4	NA	few	TRBV7-9	CASSLQEKLFF	TGTGCCAGCAGCTTACAGGAAAAACTGTTTTTT
TRBJ2-1	NA	NA	TRBV20-1	CSARALDYNEQFF	TGCAGTGCTAGGGCGCTTGACTACAATGAGCAGTTCTTC
TRBJ2-7	TRBD2	NA	TRBV7-9	CASSLGGTKLSEQYF	TGTGCCAGCAGCTTAGGAGGGACTAAATTGAGCGAGCAGTACTTC
TRBJ2-7	NA	NA	TRBV14	CASSPAGTEQYF	TGTGCCAGCAGCCCGGCTGGAACCGAGCAGTACTTC
TRBJ1-2	NA	NA	TRBV12-3/TRBV12-4	CASTPLTGRDGYTF	TGTGCCAGCACCCCTCTGACAGGTCGTGACGGCTACACCTTC
TRBJ2-4	NA	few	TRBV12-3/TRBV12-4	CASSSDYHLAKNIQYF	TGTGCCAGCAGCTCTGACTATCATCTAGCCAAAAACATTCAGTACTTC
TRBJ1-1	NA	few	TRBV6-1	CASSETSGPEAFF	TGTGCCAGCAGTGAAACTTCGGGACCTGAAGCTTTCTTT
TRBJ2-1	TRBD1	few	TRBV20-1	CSATGTGLLNEQFF	TGCAGTGCAACCGGGACAGGGTTACTCAATGAGCAGTTCTTC
TRBJ2-5	NA	few	TRBV20-1	CSAIPLGETQYF	TGCAGTGCCATTCCCCTGGGCGAGACCCAGTACTTC
TRBJ2-1	NA	NA	TRBV15	CATSRSGLANNEQFF	TGTGCCACCAGCAGATCGGGACTCGCTAACAATGAGCAGTTCTTC
TRBJ2-2	TRBD2	few	TRBV11-2	CASSLVRPMGLAGGPSELFF	TGTGCCAGCAGCTTGGTTCGGCCGATGGGACTAGCGGGAGGGCCGTCGGAGCTGTTTTTT
TRBJ2-3	NA	few	TRBV18	CASSPPNMGQITDTQYF	TGTGCCAGCTCACCACCGAACATGGGACAAATTACAGATACGCAGTATTTT
TRBJ2-7	NA	NA	TRBV7-9	CASTRESTYEQYF	TGTGCCAGCACCAGGGAGAGCACCTACGAGCAGTACTTC
TRBJ2-4	TRBD2	few	TRBV6-5	CASSTPLAGGTNIQYF	TGTGCCAGCAGTACTCCTTTAGCGGGAGGTACAAACATTCAGTACTTC
TRBJ2-7	NA	few	TRBV12-3/TRBV12-4	CASRPEVSSYEQYF	TGTGCCAGCAGGCCTGAGGTGAGCTCCTACGAGCAGTACTTC
TRBJ2-4	NA	few	TRBV6-1	CASSGWTPIRGNIQYF	TGTGCCAGCAGTGGGTGGACTCCTATAAGGGGGAACATTCAGTACTTC
TRBJ1-1	NA	few	TRBV6-5	CASSYSFQGGTEAFF	TGTGCCAGCAGTTACTCGTTTCAGGGTGGGACTGAAGCTTTCTTT
TRBJ2-6	TRBD2	many	TRBV6-5	CASSYSGTSGANVLTF	TGTGCCAGCAGTTACTCCGGGACTAGTGGGGCCAACGTCCTGACTTTC
TRBJ2-1	NA	few	TRBV18	CASSRYVGPQKSRDEQFF	TGTGCCAGCTCACGGTATGTTGGCCCGCAGAAAAGTAGGGATGAGCAGTTCTTC
TRBJ2-5	NA	few	TRBV12-3/TRBV12-4	CASSLGGYETQYF	TGTGCCAGCAGTTTGGGGGGCTATGAGACCCAGTACTTC
TRBJ2-6	TRBD1	NA	TRBV7-2	CASSLGTGRYVANVLTF	TGTGCCAGCAGCCTGGGGACAGGGAGATATGTGGCCAACGTCCTGACTTTC
TRBJ1-2	NA	NA	TRBV3-1	CASSQASRPKNGYTF	TGTGCCAGCAGCCAAGCCTCCCGGCCTAAGAATGGCTACACCTTC
TRBJ1-5	NA	NA	TRBV6-5	CASSSISNQPQHF	TGTGCCAGCAGTTCGATTAGCAATCAGCCCCAGCATTTT
TRBJ2-4	NA	NA	TRBV5-6	CASSSGVIAKNIQYF	TGTGCCAGCAGCTCCGGGGTTATAGCCAAAAACATTCAGTACTTC
TRBJ2-5	NA	few	TRBV5-1	CASGPSIMQETQYF	TGCGCCAGCGGACCGAGTATCATGCAAGAGACCCAGTACTTC
TRBJ1-6	NA	few	TRBV7-9	CASSSPGESSPLHF	TGTGCCAGCAGCTCCCCAGGGGAATCTTCACCCCTCCACTTT
TRBJ2-7	TRBD2	few	TRBV9	CASSVSEAGGREQYF	TGTGCCAGCAGCGTAAGTGAGGCGGGGGGCCGGGAGCAGTACTTC
TRBJ1-2	NA	NA	TRBV6-1	CASNHRAEQGNYGYTF	TGTGCCAGCAACCACCGGGCGGAACAGGGAAACTATGGCTACACCTTC
TRBJ2-1	TRBD1	NA	TRBV12-3/TRBV12-4	CASSYTGVEQFF	TGTGCCAGCAGCTATACAGGGGTTGAGCAGTTCTTC
TRBJ1-2	NA	once	TRBV10-2	CASSDQGTYGYTF	TGCGCCAGCAGTGACCAGGGTACCTATGGCTACACCTTC
TRBJ2-5	NA	NA	TRBV6-1	CASSETSHEETQYF	TGTGCCAGCAGTGAAACCTCGCACGAGGAGACCCAGTACTTC
TRBJ1-5	NA	NA	TRBV10-3	CAISVNRITGGNQPQHF	TGTGCCATCAGTGTTAATCGAATCACAGGAGGCAATCAGCCCCAGCATTTT
TRBJ2-3	TRBD2	NA	TRBV29-1	CSVDQEERAGGDTDTQYF	TGCAGCGTTGATCAGGAGGAGAGAGCGGGAGGCGACACAGATACGCAGTATTTT
TRBJ1-1	NA	NA	TRBV29-1	CSVRLDEAFF	TGCAGCGTTCGCCTGGATGAAGCTTTCTTT
TRBJ2-7	NA	NA	TRBV10-3	CAISVDNYEQYF	TGTGCCATCAGCGTGGATAACTACGAGCAGTACTTC
TRBJ1-2	NA	few	TRBV9	CATNRGVGGRGPYGYTF	TGTGCCACAAACAGAGGGGTTGGGGGCAGGGGCCCCTATGGCTACACCTTC
TRBJ2-1	TRBD2	many	TRBV15	CATSREGTAGGLLDNEQFF	TGTGCCACCAGCAGAGAGGGGACGGCGGGAGGCCTTCTAGACAATGAGCAGTTCTTC
TRBJ2-7	NA	few	TRBV3-1	CASSSNPGYSYEQYF	TGTGCCAGCAGCTCCAATCCCGGCTACTCCTACGAGCAGTACTTC
TRBJ2-1	TRBD1	NA	TRBV9	CASRSGGDEQFF	TGTGCCAGCAGGTCAGGGGGCGATGAGCAGTTCTTC
TRBJ2-5	NA	NA	TRBV13	CASSWGTRVQETQYF	TGTGCCAGCAGCTGGGGGACCCGGGTCCAAGAGACCCAGTACTTC
TRBJ2-5	NA	NA	TRBV20-1	CSARSVKETQYF	TGCAGTGCTAGATCCGTGAAAGAGACCCAGTACTTC
TRBJ1-5	TRBD1	NA	TRBV2	CASRIGTGVDNQPQHF	TGTGCCAGCAGAATCGGGACAGGGGTGGACAATCAGCCCCAGCATTTT
TRBJ2-3	NA	NA	TRBV5-1	CASSLIPTDTQYF	TGCGCCAGCAGCTTGATACCTACAGATACGCAGTATTTT
TRBJ1-3	NA	few	TRBV20-1	CSASGAGIKNTIYF	TGCAGTGCTAGCGGGGCCGGGATCAAAAACACCATATATTTT
TRBJ2-3	NA	NA	TRBV6-4	CASSSSGRVNTDTQYF	NA